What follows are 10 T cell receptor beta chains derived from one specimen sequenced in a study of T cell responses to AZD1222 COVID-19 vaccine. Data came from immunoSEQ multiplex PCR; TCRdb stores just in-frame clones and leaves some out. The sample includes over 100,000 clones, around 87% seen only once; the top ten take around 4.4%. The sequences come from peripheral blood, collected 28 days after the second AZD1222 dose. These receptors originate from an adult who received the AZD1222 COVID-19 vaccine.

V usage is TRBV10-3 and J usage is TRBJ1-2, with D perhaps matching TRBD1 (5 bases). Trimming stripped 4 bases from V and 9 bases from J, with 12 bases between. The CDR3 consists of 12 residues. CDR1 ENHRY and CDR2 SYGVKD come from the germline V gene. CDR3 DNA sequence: TGTGCCATCAGTGGTGGGGACGAAAGCTACACCTTC. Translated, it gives CAISGGDESYTF.

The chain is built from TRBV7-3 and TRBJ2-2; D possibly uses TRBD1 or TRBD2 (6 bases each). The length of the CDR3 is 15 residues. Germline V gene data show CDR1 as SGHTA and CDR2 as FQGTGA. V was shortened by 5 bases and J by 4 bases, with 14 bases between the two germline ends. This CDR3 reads CASSPMGGITGELFF. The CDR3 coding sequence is TGTGCCAGCAGCCCCATGGGGGGCATCACCGGGGAGCTGTTTTTT.

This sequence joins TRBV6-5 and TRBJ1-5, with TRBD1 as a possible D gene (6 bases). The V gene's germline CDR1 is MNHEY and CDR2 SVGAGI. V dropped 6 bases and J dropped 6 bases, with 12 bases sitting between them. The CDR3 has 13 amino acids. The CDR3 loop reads CASSRGAGQPQHF. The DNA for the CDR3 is TGTGCCAGCAGCCGGGGGGCGGGTCAGCCCCAGCATTTT.

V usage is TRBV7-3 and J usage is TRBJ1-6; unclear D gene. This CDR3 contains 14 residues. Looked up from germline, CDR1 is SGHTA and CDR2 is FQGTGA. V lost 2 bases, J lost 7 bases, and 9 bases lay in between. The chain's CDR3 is CASSLLATNSPLHF. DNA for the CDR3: TGTGCCAGCAGCTTACTCGCTACGAATTCACCCCTCCACTTT.

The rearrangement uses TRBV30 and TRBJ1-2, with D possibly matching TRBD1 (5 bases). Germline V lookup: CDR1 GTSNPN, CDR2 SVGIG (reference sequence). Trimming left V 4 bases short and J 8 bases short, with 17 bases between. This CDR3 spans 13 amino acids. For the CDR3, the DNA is TGTGCCTGGATCCTAGGCGGGGGACTGGGCTACACCTTC. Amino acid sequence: CAWILGGGLGYTF.

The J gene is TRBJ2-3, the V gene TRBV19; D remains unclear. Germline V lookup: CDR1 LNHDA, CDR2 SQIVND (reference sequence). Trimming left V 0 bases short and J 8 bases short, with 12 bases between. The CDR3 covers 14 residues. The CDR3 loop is CASSIDQARVTQYF. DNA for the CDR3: TGTGCCAGTAGTATAGATCAAGCACGGGTTACGCAGTATTTT.

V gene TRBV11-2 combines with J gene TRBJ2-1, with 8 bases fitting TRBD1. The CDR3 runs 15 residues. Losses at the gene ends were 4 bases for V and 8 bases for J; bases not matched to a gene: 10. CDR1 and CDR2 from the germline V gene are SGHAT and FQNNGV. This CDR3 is CASSSGQVGSYEQFF. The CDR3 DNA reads TGTGCCAGCAGCTCGGGACAGGTAGGGTCATATGAGCAGTTCTTC.

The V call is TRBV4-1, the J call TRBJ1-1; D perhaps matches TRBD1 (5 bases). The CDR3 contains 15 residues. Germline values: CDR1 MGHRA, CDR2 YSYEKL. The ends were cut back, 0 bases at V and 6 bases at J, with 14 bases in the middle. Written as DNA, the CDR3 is TGCGCCAGCAGCCAAGACCGGTGGGGGAGCTCTGAAGCTTTCTTT. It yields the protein CASSQDRWGSSEAFF.

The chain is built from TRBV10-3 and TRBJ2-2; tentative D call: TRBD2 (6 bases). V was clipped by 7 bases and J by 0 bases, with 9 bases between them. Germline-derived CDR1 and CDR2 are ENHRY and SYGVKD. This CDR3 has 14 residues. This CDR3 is CAINRGSNTGELFF. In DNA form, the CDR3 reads TGTGCCATCAATCGGGGGTCGAACACCGGGGAGCTGTTTTTT.

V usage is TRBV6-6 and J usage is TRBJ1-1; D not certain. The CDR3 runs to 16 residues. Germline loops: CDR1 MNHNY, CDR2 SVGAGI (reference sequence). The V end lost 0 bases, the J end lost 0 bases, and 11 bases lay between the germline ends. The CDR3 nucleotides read TGTGCCAGCAGTTACTCGGAAGAAAATATGAACACTGAAGCTTTCTTT. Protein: CASSYSEENMNTEAFF.